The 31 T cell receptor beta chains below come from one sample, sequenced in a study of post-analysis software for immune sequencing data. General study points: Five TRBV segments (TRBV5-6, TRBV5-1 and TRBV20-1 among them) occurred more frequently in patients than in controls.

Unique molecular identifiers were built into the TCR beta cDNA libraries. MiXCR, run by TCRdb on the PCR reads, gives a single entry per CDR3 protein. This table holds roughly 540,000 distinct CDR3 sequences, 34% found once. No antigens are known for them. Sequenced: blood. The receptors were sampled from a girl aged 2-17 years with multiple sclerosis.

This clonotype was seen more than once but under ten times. The CDR3 bases are TGTGCCAGCAGCCTAGGGCCGTCCAATGGGGAGCAGTTCTTC. Encoded protein: CASSLGPSNGEQFF. The chain has TRBV3-1 and TRBJ2-1; D unresolved. Trimming cost V 4 bases and J 10 bases, with 17 bases left between them. The V gene's germline CDR1 is LGHDT and CDR2 YNNKEL (reference sequence). CDR3 length equals 14 residues.

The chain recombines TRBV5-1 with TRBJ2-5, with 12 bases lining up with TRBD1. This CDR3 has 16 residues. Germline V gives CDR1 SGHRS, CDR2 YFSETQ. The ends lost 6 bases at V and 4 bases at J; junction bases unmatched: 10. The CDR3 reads CASNVLGQGAGETQYF. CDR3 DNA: TGCGCCAGCAACGTATTGGGACAGGGGGCCGGAGAGACCCAGTACTTC.

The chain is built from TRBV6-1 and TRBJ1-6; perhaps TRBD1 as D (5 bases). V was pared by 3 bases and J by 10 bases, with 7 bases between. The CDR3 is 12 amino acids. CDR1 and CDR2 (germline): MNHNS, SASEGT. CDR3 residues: CASSDQGSPLHF. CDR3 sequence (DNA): TGTGCCAGCAGTGATCAGGGATCACCCCTCCACTTT.

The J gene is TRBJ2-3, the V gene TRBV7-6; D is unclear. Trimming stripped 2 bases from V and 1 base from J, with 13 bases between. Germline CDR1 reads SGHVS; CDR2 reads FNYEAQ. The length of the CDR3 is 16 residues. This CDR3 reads CASSLRKAPGTDTQYF. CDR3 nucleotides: TGTGCCAGCAGCTTAAGAAAGGCCCCGGGCACAGATACGCAGTATTTT.

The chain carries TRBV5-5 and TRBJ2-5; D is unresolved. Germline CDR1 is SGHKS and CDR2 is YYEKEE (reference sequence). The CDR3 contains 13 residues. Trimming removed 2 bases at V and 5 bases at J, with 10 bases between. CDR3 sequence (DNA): TGTGCCAGCAGCTTATACCTCGCGGAGACCCAGTACTTC. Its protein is CASSLYLAETQYF.

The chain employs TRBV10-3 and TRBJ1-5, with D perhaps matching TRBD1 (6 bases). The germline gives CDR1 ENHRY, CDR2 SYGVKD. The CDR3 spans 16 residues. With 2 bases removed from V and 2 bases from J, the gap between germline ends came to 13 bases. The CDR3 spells CAISEGGAQGNQPQHF. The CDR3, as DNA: TGTGCCATCAGTGAGGGGGGGGCGCAAGGCAATCAGCCCCAGCATTTT.

The CDR3 coding sequence is TGTGCCAGCAGTTCTGCCACCGACTACGAGCAGTACTTC. Translation: CASSSATDYEQYF. The chain employs TRBV27 and TRBJ2-7; the D is unclear. This CDR3 is built from 13 residues. Trimming shortened V by 4 bases and J by 3 bases, and 10 bases separated the two germline ends. Germline V gene sequence: CDR1 MNHEY, CDR2 SMNVEV (reference sequence).

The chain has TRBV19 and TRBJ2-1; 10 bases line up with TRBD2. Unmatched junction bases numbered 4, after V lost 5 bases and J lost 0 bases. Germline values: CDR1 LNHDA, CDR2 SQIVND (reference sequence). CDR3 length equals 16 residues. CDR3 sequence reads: CASSRLAGASYNEQFF. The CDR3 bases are TGTGCCAGTAGTCGGCTAGCGGGGGCCTCCTACAATGAGCAGTTCTTC.

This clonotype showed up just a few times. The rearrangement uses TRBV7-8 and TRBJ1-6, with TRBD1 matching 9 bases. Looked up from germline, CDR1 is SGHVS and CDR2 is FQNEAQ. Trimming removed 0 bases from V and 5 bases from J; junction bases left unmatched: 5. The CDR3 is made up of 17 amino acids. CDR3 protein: CASSLASGTGNNSPLHF. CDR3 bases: TGTGCCAGCAGCTTAGCATCCGGGACAGGGAATAATTCACCCCTCCACTTT.

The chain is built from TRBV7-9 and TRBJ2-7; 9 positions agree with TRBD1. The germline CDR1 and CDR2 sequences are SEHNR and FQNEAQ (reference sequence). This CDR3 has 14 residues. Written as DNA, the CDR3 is TGTGCTTCCCCTCCCGGGACAGGGTCTTACGAGCAGTACTTC. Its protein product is CASPPGTGSYEQYF.

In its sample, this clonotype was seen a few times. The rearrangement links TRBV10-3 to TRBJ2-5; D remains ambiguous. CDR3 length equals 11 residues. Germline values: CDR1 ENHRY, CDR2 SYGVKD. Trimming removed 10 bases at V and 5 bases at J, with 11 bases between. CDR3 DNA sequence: TGTGCCACCCGGTTTAGCGAGACCCAGTACTTC. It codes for CATRFSETQYF.

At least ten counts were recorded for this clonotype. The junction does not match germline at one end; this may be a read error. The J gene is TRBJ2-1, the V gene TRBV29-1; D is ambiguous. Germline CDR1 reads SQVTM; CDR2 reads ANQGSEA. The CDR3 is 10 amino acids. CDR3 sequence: CSVHPGEEFF. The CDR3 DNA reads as TGCAGCGTTCATCCCGGTGAGGAGTTCTTC.

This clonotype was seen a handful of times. CDR3 in DNA: TGTGCCAGCAGTTTCCAGGGGGGGTCAGATACGCAGTATTTT. Protein product: CASSFQGGSDTQYF. The genes are TRBV27 and TRBJ2-3, with D possibly called TRBD1 or TRBD2 (7 bases each). Germline loops: CDR1 MNHEY, CDR2 SMNVEV (reference sequence). Trimming stripped 3 bases from V and 4 bases from J, with 11 bases between. The CDR3 loop spans 14 amino acids.

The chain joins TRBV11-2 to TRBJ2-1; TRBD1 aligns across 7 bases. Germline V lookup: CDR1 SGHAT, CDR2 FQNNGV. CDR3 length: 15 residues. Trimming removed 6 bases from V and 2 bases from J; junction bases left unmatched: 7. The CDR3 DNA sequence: TGTGCCAGCAGTCAGGGACAGCGGCCCTACAATGAGCAGTTCTTC. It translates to CASSQGQRPYNEQFF.

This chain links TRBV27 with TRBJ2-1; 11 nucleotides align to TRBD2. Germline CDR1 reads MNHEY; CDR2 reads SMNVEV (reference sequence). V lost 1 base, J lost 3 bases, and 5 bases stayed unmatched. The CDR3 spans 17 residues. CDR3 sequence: CASSLLTSGGFYNEQFF. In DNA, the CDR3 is TGTGCCAGCAGTTTATTAACTAGCGGGGGCTTCTACAATGAGCAGTTCTTC.

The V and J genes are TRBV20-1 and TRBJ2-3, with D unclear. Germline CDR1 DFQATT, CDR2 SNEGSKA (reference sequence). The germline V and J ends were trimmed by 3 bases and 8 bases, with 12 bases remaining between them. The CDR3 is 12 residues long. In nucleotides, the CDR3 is TGCAGTGCTAGCATCATAACCGCTACGCAGTATTTT. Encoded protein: CSASIITATQYF.

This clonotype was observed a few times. CDR3 bases: TGCAGTGCTAGAGATCCGGCGGGGGGGTACCAAGAGACCCAGTACTTC. This gives the protein CSARDPAGGYQETQYF. The chain combines TRBV20-1 with TRBJ2-5, with 9 bases matching TRBD2. J lost 0 bases, V lost 0 bases, and 5 bases had no gene match. The CDR3 is 16 residues long. Germline CDR1 is DFQATT and CDR2 is SNEGSKA (reference sequence).

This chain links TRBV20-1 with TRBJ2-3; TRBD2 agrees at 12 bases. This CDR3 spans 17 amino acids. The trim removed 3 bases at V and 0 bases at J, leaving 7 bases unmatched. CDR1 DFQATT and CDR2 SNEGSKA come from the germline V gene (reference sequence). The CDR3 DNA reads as TGCAGTGCTAGGCGGACTAGCGGGGTCCCTAGCACAGATACGCAGTATTTT. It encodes CSARRTSGVPSTDTQYF.

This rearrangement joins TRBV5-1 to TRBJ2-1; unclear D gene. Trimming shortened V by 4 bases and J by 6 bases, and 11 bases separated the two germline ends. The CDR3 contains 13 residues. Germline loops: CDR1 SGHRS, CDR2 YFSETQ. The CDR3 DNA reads TGCGCCAGCAGCACAAGGGTGGGCAATGAGCAGTTCTTC. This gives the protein CASSTRVGNEQFF.

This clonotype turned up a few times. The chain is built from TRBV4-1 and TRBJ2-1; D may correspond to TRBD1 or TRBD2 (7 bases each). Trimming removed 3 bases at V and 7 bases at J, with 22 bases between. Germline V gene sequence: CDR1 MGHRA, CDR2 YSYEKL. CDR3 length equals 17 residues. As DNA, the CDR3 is TGCGCCAGCAGCCAGGCAGAAGTCTCCAGGGGGGGGAATGAGCAGTTCTTC. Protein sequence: CASSQAEVSRGGNEQFF.

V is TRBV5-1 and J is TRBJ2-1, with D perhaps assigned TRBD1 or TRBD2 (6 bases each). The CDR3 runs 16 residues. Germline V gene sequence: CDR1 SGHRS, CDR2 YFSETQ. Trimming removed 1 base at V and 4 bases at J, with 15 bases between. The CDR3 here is CASSLSPGGSYNEQFF. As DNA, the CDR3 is TGCGCCAGCAGCTTGTCTCCCGGGGGCTCATACAATGAGCAGTTCTTC.

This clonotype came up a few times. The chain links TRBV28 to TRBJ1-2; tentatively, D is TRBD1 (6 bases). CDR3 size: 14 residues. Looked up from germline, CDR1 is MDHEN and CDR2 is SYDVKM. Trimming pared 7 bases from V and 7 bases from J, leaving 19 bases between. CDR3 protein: CASTPPQGSIGYTF. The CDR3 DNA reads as TGTGCCAGCACCCCGCCCCAGGGGTCCATTGGCTACACCTTC.

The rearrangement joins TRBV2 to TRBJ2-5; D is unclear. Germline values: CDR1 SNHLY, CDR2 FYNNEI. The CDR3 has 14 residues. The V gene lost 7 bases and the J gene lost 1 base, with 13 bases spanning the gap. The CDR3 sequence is CASTGGRIQETQYF. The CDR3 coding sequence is TGTGCCAGCACCGGTGGGCGGATCCAAGAGACCCAGTACTTC.

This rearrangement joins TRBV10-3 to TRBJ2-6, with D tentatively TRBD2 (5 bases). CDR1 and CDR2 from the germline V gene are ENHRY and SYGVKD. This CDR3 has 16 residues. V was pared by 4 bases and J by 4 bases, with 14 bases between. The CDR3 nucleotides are TGTGCCATCAGTGCTCCCGGGGATACGGGGGCCAACGTCCTGACTTTC. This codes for CAISAPGDTGANVLTF.

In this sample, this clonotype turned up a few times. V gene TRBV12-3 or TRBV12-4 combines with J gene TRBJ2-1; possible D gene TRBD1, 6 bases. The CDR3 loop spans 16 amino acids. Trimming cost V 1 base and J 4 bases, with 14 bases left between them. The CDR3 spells CASSLDRDAAYNEQFF. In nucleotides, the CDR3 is TGTGCCAGCAGTTTAGACAGGGACGCGGCGTACAATGAGCAGTTCTTC.

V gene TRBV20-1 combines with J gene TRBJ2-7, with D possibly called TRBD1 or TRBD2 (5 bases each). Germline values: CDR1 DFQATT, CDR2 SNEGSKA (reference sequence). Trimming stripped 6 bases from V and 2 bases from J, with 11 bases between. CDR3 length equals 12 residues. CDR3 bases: TGCAGTGCCCCCCGGGGCCCCTACGAGCAGTACTTC. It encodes CSAPRGPYEQYF.

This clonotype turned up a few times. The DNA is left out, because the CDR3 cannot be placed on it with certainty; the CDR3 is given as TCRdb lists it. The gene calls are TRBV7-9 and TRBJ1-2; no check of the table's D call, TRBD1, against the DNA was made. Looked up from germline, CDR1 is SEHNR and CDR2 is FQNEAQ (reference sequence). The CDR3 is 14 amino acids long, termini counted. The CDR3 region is CASSSSTGNYGYTF.

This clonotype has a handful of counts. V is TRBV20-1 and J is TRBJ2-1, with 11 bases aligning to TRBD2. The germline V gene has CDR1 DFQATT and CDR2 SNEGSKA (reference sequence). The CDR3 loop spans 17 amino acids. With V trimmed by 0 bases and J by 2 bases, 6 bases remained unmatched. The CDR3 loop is CSARDSTSGAAYNEQFF. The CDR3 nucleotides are TGCAGTGCTAGAGATTCGACTAGCGGGGCCGCCTACAATGAGCAGTTCTTC.

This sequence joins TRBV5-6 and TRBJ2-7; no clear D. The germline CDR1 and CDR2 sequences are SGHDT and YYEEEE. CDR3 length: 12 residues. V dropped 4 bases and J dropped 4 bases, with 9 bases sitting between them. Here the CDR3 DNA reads TGTGCCAGCAGCGGGCTCGATTACGAGCAGTACTTC. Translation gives CASSGLDYEQYF.

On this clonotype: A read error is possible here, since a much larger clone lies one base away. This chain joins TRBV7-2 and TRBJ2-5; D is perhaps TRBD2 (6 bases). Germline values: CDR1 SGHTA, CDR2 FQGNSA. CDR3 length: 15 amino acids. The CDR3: CASSPSGLLQEAQYF. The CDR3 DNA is TGTGCCAGCAGCCCATCGGGACTCTTACAAGAGGCCCAGTACTTC. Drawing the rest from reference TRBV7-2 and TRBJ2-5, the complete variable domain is GAGVSQSPSNKVTEKGKDVELRCDPISGHTALYWYRQSLGQGLEFLIYFQGNSAPDKSGLPSDRFSAERTGGSVSTLTIQRTQQEDSAVYLCASSPSGLLQEAQYFGPGTRLLVL.

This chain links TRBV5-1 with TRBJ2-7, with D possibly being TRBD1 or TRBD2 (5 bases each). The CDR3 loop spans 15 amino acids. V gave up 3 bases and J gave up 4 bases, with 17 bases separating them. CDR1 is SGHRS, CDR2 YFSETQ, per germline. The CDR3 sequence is CASSSEGRPMYEQYF. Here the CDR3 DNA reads TGCGCCAGCAGCTCAGAGGGGCGACCCATGTACGAGCAGTACTTC.